The clone carrying this T cell receptor beta chain was found many times. Antigen unknown. The data were obtained in a study of response to subunit inactivated influenza vaccine. Overall study findings and caveats: The authors suggested that every seasonal influenza vaccination recruits few new T cells.

TCRdb itself ran the RT-PCR reads through MiXCR, one entry per CDR3 protein. Here the sample spans roughly 650,000 distinct CDR3 sequences, about 14% being singletons. Germline CDR1 is SQVTM and CDR2 is ANQGSEA. Trimming cost V 5 bases and J 0 bases, with 11 bases left between them. CDR3 length: 13 residues. This rearrangement joins TRBV29-1 to TRBJ2-7; D not resolved. The clonotype comes from a middle-aged man who received an inactivated influenza vaccine. The sequences come from PBMCs from blood, collected about 14 days before vaccination. CDR3 residues: CSVLPGDSYEQYF. CDR3 bases: TGCAGCGTTCTTCCAGGAGACTCCTACGAGCAGTACTTC.